This is a list of T cell receptor beta chains from one sample in a study of technical replicates of blood from a handful of donors. Profiled with immunoSEQ multiplex PCR; TCRdb holds only in-frame clones, not every one. The sample consists of under 110,000 clones, approximately 96% of them appearing once. The specimen was T cells isolated from PBMCs. The source of these receptors is a human donor in good health. CDR3s include the opening cysteine and the closing phenylalanine or tryptophan. D genes are given only for firm matches. Clone size is given for some rows only: seen once, a few or many times, or a class if the clone is expanded.

v_gene,abundance,j_gene,d_gene,CDR3nt,CDR3aa
TRBV13,NA,TRBJ1-5,NA,TGTGCCAGCAGCTTTTCGGGTCAGCCCCAGCATTTT,CASSFSGQPQHF
TRBV2,NA,TRBJ1-6,TRBD1,TGTGCCAGCAGGGACGGGACAGGGCATAATTCACCCCTCCACTTT,CASRDGTGHNSPLHF
TRBV2,NA,TRBJ2-1,TRBD2,TGTGCCAGCTCCTATCGGACTAGCGGGAGGGCCGACTACAATGAGCAGTTCTTC,CASSYRTSGRADYNEQFF
TRBV27,NA,TRBJ2-1,NA,TGTGCCAGCAGTTTATCGTTTGGCCATGAGCAGTTCTTC,CASSLSFGHEQFF
TRBV7-2,once,TRBJ2-3,NA,TGTGCCAGCAGCTTCGGAGACGGGAGACCTCAGTATTTT,CASSFGDGRPQYF
TRBV4-1,NA,TRBJ2-7,NA,TGCGCCAGCAGCCAAGGGCTCGGAGCCTACGAGCAGTACTTC,CASSQGLGAYEQYF
TRBV5-1,NA,TRBJ2-1,TRBD2,TGCGCCAGCAGCTTGGGACTAGCGGGGGAGTTCTACGGGGATGACAATGAGCAGTTCTTC,CASSLGLAGEFYGDDNEQFF
TRBV9,few,TRBJ1-1,NA,TGTGCCAGCAGCGTAGCCAGCCGTGGGCGCGCGGCTTTCTTT,CASSVASRGRAAFF
TRBV11-2,NA,TRBJ2-7,TRBD2,TGTGCCAGCAGCTCGATATGGGGACTAGCGGGGGGACGTTCCTACGAGCAGTACTTC,CASSSIWGLAGGRSYEQYF
TRBV4-1,NA,TRBJ2-1,NA,TGCGCCAGCAGCCCTCTAGCCTCGGGCGAGCAGTTCTTC,CASSPLASGEQFF
TRBV25-1,once,TRBJ2-6,TRBD1,TGTGCCAGCAGTGGGCCAACAGGGGCTTGGGCCAACGTCCTGACTTTC,CASSGPTGAWANVLTF
TRBV27,NA,TRBJ1-2,NA,TGTGCCAGCAGTACAGGGAGTTTAGGCTACACCTTC,CASSTGSLGYTF
TRBV7-3,NA,TRBJ1-1,NA,TGTGCCAGCAGCTTAAGCAGAAACACTGAAGCTTTCTTT,CASSLSRNTEAFF
TRBV6-5,once,TRBJ2-5,TRBD2,TGTGCCAGCAGACCACTAGCGGGGGCCCGAGAGACCCAGTACTTC,CASRPLAGARETQYF
TRBV5-4,NA,TRBJ1-1,NA,TGTGCCAGCAGCTTGGTGAGGGATTCGAACACTGAAGCTTTCTTT,CASSLVRDSNTEAFF
TRBV5-5,NA,TRBJ1-1,TRBD1,TGTGCCAGCAGCTTTGGACAGGGTGACACTGAAGCTTTCTTT,CASSFGQGDTEAFF
TRBV6-5,NA,TRBJ1-2,TRBD1,TGTGCCAGCAGTTACCCGGGACAGGGGTCTTATGGCTACACCTTC,CASSYPGQGSYGYTF
TRBV27,once,TRBJ2-3,TRBD2,TGTGCCAGCAGTTCCACCGGACCGGGAGGGGTGCCAGATACGCAGTATTTT,CASSSTGPGGVPDTQYF
TRBV30,NA,TRBJ1-3,NA,TGTGCCTGGACCCTCGGAAACACCATATATTTT,CAWTLGNTIYF
TRBV28,NA,TRBJ2-2,TRBD1,TGTGCCAGCAGTTTCCACCTCGGACAGGTTTGGGCCGGGGAGCTGTTTTTT,CASSFHLGQVWAGELFF
TRBV7-8,NA,TRBJ1-6,NA,TGTGCCAGCAGCATACCGGGACTGCCTAATTCACCCCTCCACTTT,CASSIPGLPNSPLHF
TRBV5-4,NA,TRBJ2-3,TRBD2,TGTGCCAGCAGCTTGGCCCTCCTAGCGGGGCCGTTTACAGATACGCAGTATTTT,CASSLALLAGPFTDTQYF
TRBV4-1,once,TRBJ2-1,NA,TGCGCCAGCAGCCAACTAGGCGGGGACGCCTACAATGAGCAGTTCTTC,CASSQLGGDAYNEQFF
TRBV18,NA,TRBJ2-1,NA,TGTGCCAGCTCACCACGGGCACAGCTCAGCAATGAGCAGTTCTTC,CASSPRAQLSNEQFF
TRBV18,NA,TRBJ2-1,TRBD1,TGTGCCAGCACTTGGGACAGTAGCTCCTACAATGAGCAGTTCTTC,CASTWDSSSYNEQFF
TRBV10-3,NA,TRBJ1-4,TRBD1,TGTGCCATCAACCAGGGGGCGAGTGAAAAACTGTTTTTT,CAINQGASEKLFF